Shown below are 21 T cell receptor beta chains from a single sample sequenced in a study of shared clonotypes between healthy human individuals. Assay used: immunoSEQ multiplex PCR; TCRdb lists only in-frame clones, some missing. The sample yields over a million clones, around 76% seen once. The specimen was memory CD4+ T cells sorted from blood. Subset indicated: CD45RA-negative fraction. Receptors were obtained from a man younger than 30 in good health.

The sample holds one count of this clone. The chain employs TRBV7-9 and TRBJ1-6; a possible D gene is TRBD1 (5 bases). CDR3 length equals 14 residues. Per the germline V gene, CDR1 is SEHNR and CDR2 is FQNEAQ (reference sequence). Trimming removed 5 bases at V and 6 bases at J, with 11 bases between. The CDR3 region has the DNA TGTGCCAGCAGCACCGGGGCTATTAATTCACCCCTCCACTTT. It translates to CASSTGAINSPLHF.

The chain has TRBV5-6 and TRBJ2-7; TRBD2 agrees at 14 bases. The length of the CDR3 is 17 residues. Per germline, CDR1 SGHDT and CDR2 YYEEEE. Unmatched junction bases numbered 8, after V lost 4 bases and J lost 2 bases. The CDR3 protein is CASSPGLAGGNTYEQYF. The CDR3 bases are TGTGCCAGCAGCCCCGGACTAGCGGGAGGAAATACCTACGAGCAGTACTTC. The variable domain in full, completed from reference TRBV5-6 and TRBJ2-7, reads DAGVTQSPTHLIKTRGQQVTLRCSPKSGHDTVSWYQQALGQGPQFIFQYYEEEERQRGNFPDRFSGHQFPNYSSELNVNALLLGDSALYLCASSPGLAGGNTYEQYFGPGTRLTVT.

The V gene is TRBV7-8, the J gene TRBJ1-2; D remains unclear. CDR1 SGHVS and CDR2 FQNEAQ come from the germline V gene. The V end lost 5 bases, the J end lost 3 bases, and 10 bases lay between the germline ends. The CDR3 runs to 13 residues. CDR3 in DNA: TGTGCCAGCAGCAGCTCAGGAGACTATGGCTACACCTTC. This gives the protein CASSSSGDYGYTF.

The rearrangement joins TRBV15 to TRBJ1-1; D is unresolved. CDR1 and CDR2 (germline): LNHNV, YYDKDF (reference sequence). CDR3 length: 15 amino acids. With 1 base removed from V and 0 bases from J, the gap between germline ends came to 9 bases. For the CDR3, the DNA is TGTGCCACCAGCAGAGGCCAACAGTTGAACACTGAAGCTTTCTTT. The encoded protein is CATSRGQQLNTEAFF.

This chain joins TRBV7-2 and TRBJ2-2, with D hard to call. V dropped 5 bases and J dropped 1 base, with 8 bases sitting between them. The CDR3 has 14 residues. Per germline, CDR1 SGHTA and CDR2 FQGNSA. CDR3 in amino acids: CASSQFRNTGELFF. CDR3 bases: TGTGCCAGCAGCCAATTCAGGAACACCGGGGAGCTGTTTTTT.

This clone was found a few times. The chain uses TRBV29-1 and TRBJ1-1; the D is unclear. CDR1 and CDR2 from the germline V gene are SQVTM and ANQGSEA. The CDR3 totals 12 residues. Trimming removed 4 bases from V and 5 bases from J, with 11 bases in between. The CDR3 DNA follows: TGCAGCGTTGTTTTAGGTGAGACTGAAGCTTTCTTT. Translating it yields CSVVLGETEAFF.

The V call is TRBV10-3, the J call TRBJ1-5; D gene ambiguous. The V gene lost 5 bases and the J gene lost 2 bases, with 7 bases spanning the gap. CDR1 and CDR2 from the germline V gene are ENHRY and SYGVKD. The CDR3 is 13 amino acids. The CDR3 nucleotides are TGTGCCATCAGTTTGGACGGCAATCAGCCCCAGCATTTT. Residues: CAISLDGNQPQHF.

V usage is TRBV2 and J usage is TRBJ2-7; 14 bases align to TRBD2. Per germline, CDR1 SNHLY and CDR2 FYNNEI. This CDR3 is built from 14 residues. J was trimmed by 3 bases and V by 7 bases; bases with no gene match: 2. The CDR3 here is CASTGTSGGYEQYF. The DNA of the CDR3 is TGTGCCAGCACTGGGACTAGCGGGGGCTACGAGCAGTACTTC.

The rearrangement uses TRBV19 and TRBJ1-5; the match to TRBD1 covers 11 bases. The CDR3 extends over 15 amino acids. After removal of 5 bases from V and 9 bases from J, the junction contained 9 bases not matched to a gene. The germline V gene encodes CDR1 LNHDA and CDR2 SQIVND (reference sequence). CDR3 amino acids: CASSPGQGAGRPQHF. The CDR3, as DNA: TGTGCCAGTAGTCCCGGACAGGGGGCGGGAAGGCCCCAGCATTTT. Using reference TRBV19 and TRBJ1-5 for the parts outside the CDR3, the full variable domain is DGGITQSPKYLFRKEGQNVTLSCEQNLNHDAMYWYRQDPGQGLRLIYYSQIVNDFQKGDIAEGYSVSREKKESFPLTVTSAQKNPTAFYLCASSPGQGAGRPQHFGDGTRLSIL.

In its sample, this clone was seen a few times. The chain couples TRBV29-1 to TRBJ2-1; D is perhaps TRBD1 or TRBD2 (5 bases each). Trimming left V 5 bases short and J 2 bases short, with 13 bases between. CDR1 SQVTM and CDR2 ANQGSEA come from the germline V gene. There are 14 residues in the CDR3. In nucleotides, the CDR3 is TGCAGCGTTAACCGGGACGGGACCTACAATGAGCAGTTCTTC. Its translation is CSVNRDGTYNEQFF.

This clone has a count of ten or more. Other DNA sequences in this specimen translate into the identical CDR3. The chain carries TRBV9 and TRBJ2-2; D tentatively reads TRBD1 or TRBD2 (5 bases each). Trimming left V 1 base short and J 0 bases short, with 16 bases between. Per germline, CDR1 SGDLS and CDR2 YYNGEE. CDR3 length: 18 residues. The CDR3 DNA reads as TGTGCCAGCAGCGTAAAGACCTCCGGGACGACGAACACCGGGGAGCTGTTTTTT. Translation: CASSVKTSGTTNTGELFF.

This chain connects TRBV5-1 to TRBJ1-2; weak D call: TRBD1 (5 bases). The germline CDR1 and CDR2 sequences are SGHRS and YFSETQ. V was shortened by 4 bases and J by 4 bases, with 11 bases between the two germline ends. This CDR3 is 13 amino acids long. This CDR3 is CASSPGLGYGYTF. Written as DNA, the CDR3 is TGCGCCAGCAGCCCGGGGCTGGGCTATGGCTACACCTTC. The variable domain in full, completed from reference TRBV5-1 and TRBJ1-2, reads KAGVTQTPRYLIKTRGQQVTLSCSPISGHRSVSWYQQTPGQGLQFLFEYFSETQRNKGNFPGRFSGRQFSNSRSEMNVSTLELGDSALYLCASSPGLGYGYTFGSGTRLTVV.

The chain employs TRBV9 and TRBJ2-7, with TRBD1 identical over 8 bases. The CDR3 runs 16 residues. Germline assignment: CDR1 SGDLS and CDR2 YYNGEE. V lost 0 bases and J lost 5; bases outside the gene matches: 10. CDR3 DNA sequence: TGTGCCAGCAGCGTAGGATCGGGACAGGTGGGCCACGAGCAGTACTTC. It codes for CASSVGSGQVGHEQYF.

This sequence joins TRBV9 and TRBJ2-5; D not certain. V shed 2 bases and J shed 5 bases, with 22 bases lying between them. CDR1 and CDR2 (germline): SGDLS, YYNGEE. This CDR3 region has 17 residues. CDR3 nucleotide sequence: TGTGCCAGCAGCGTGGCGTCGGCTGACCCCAGAATGGAGACCCAGTACTTC. Translating gives CASSVASADPRMETQYF.

The V and J genes are TRBV2 and TRBJ2-7; unclear D gene. The CDR3 has 10 residues. Germline lookup yields CDR1 SNHLY and CDR2 FYNNEI. Trimming stripped 6 bases from V and 6 bases from J, with 6 bases between. The DNA for the CDR3 is TGTGCCAGCAGCGTACTCGAGCAGTACTTC. It encodes CASSVLEQYF. Filled out from reference TRBV2 and TRBJ2-7, the complete variable domain reads EPEVTQTPSHQVTQMGQEVILRCVPISNHLYFYWYRQILGQKVEFLVSFYNNEISEKSEIFDDQFSVERPDGSNFTLKIRSTKLEDSAMYFCASSVLEQYFGPGTRLTVT.

This clone appeared a single time. This chain uses TRBV18 with TRBJ2-2, with D unresolved. The CDR3 length is 15 residues. Germline CDR1 reads KGHSH; CDR2 reads LQKENI. V lost 6 bases to trimming and J lost 0 bases, with 11 bases between them. The CDR3 sequence: CASSWQLANTGELFF. The CDR3 coding sequence is TGTGCCAGCTCTTGGCAGCTAGCGAACACCGGGGAGCTGTTTTTT.

The CDR3 DNA reads TGTGCCAGCAGCGCCCCGGGGACAGTTGGAAACACCATATATTTT. Residues: CASSAPGTVGNTIYF. The chain links TRBV9 to TRBJ1-3, with 7 nucleotides matching TRBD1. The CDR3 is 15 amino acids. The germline gives CDR1 SGDLS, CDR2 YYNGEE. The ends lost 3 bases at V and 3 bases at J; junction bases unmatched: 6.

The rearrangement links TRBV5-5 to TRBJ1-5; TRBD1 matches 7 bases. With V trimmed by 0 bases and J by 10 bases, 1 base remained unmatched. The CDR3 is 12 residues long. CDR1 SGHKS and CDR2 YYEKEE come from the germline V gene (reference sequence). CDR3 nucleotides: TGTGCCAGCAGCTTGGGGACAGGTCCCCAGCATTTT. Its protein is CASSLGTGPQHF.

The CDR3 loop is CASSGVRFHF. The CDR3 coding sequence is TGTGCCAGCAGCGGAGTAAGGTTCCACTTT. The V gene is TRBV28, the J gene TRBJ1-6; D is unresolved. There are 10 residues in the CDR3. The V and J ends lost 6 bases and 17 bases respectively, with 11 bases between them. From germline, CDR1 is MDHEN and CDR2 SYDVKM.

This clone was recorded a few times. The rearrangement links TRBV5-1 to TRBJ2-3; 9 bases are shared with TRBD2. Germline CDR1 SGHRS, CDR2 YFSETQ. The CDR3 length is 16 residues. V dropped 0 bases and J dropped 4; count of bases not matched to a gene: 6. CDR3 DNA: TGCGCCAGCAGCTTGGACGGCGGGGGGGCCTCAGATACGCAGTATTTT. Translated, it gives CASSLDGGGASDTQYF.

The sample holds one count of this clone. This chain connects TRBV28 to TRBJ1-1, with 8 bases aligning to TRBD1. The CDR3 length is 15 residues. The V gene's germline CDR1 is MDHEN and CDR2 SYDVKM. Losses at the gene ends were 5 bases for V and 1 base for J; bases not matched to a gene: 6. The CDR3 protein is CASSAGQVGNTEAFF. CDR3 coding DNA: TGTGCCAGCAGTGCGGGACAGGTCGGGAACACTGAAGCTTTCTTT.